These 24 T cell receptor beta chains share one sample of origin, sequenced in a study of cytomegalovirus exposure and HLA in healthy donors (dated by TCRdb to about 2017). Library preparation used the immunoSEQ multiplex PCR assay. A mixture of 60 forward primers for TCR Vbeta segments and 13 reverse primers for TCR Jbeta segments was used in the multiplex PCR. The clones in this table, taken by TCRdb from immuneACCESS, are in-frame only. Not every clone is retained; where verified, under half of the shortfall comes from an unresolved V gene, and the cause of the rest is unknown. The sample table shows roughly 100,000 clones, and roughly 80% are seen once. 6.9% of the sample is taken by the ten largest. Sequenced input: PBMCs. These receptor sequences come from a man aged 25 to 45 in good health and CMV-seropositive.

As DNA, the CDR3 is TGTGCCAGCAGTTCTAGCGGGGGGCTCGGGGAGACCCAGTACTTC. Translating it yields CASSSSGGLGETQYF. The V and J genes are TRBV6-6 and TRBJ2-5; 11 positions agree with TRBD2. Trimming took 4 bases from V and 5 from J; bases not matched to a gene: 6. Germline CDR1 and CDR2: MNHNY and SVGAGI (reference sequence). This CDR3 region has 15 residues.

Only a few counts were recorded for this clone. V gene TRBV6-5 combines with J gene TRBJ1-2, with D perhaps matching TRBD1 (6 bases). Trimming removed 2 bases at V and 7 bases at J, with 11 bases between. CDR3 length: 13 residues. Looked up from germline, CDR1 is MNHEY and CDR2 is SVGAGI. The CDR3 bases are TGTGCCAGCAGTTACAGGGGGTTGGGTGGCTACACCTTC. Translated: CASSYRGLGGYTF.

The chain couples TRBV7-8 to TRBJ1-1; TRBD1 might be the D (5 bases). CDR1 and CDR2 (germline): SGHVS, FQNEAQ. This CDR3 has 14 residues. Trimming stripped 5 bases from V and 4 bases from J, with 14 bases between. For the CDR3, the DNA is TGTGCCAGCAGCCCCAGGGCATTTACCACTGAAGCTTTCTTT. Its protein product is CASSPRAFTTEAFF.

The rearrangement links TRBV7-9 to TRBJ1-6, with D uncertain. V lost 4 bases, J lost 0 bases, and 7 bases lay in between. The CDR3 is 15 residues long. Germline assignment: CDR1 SEHNR and CDR2 FQNEAQ (reference sequence). CDR3 region: CASSSGSSYNSPLHF. The CDR3 DNA sequence: TGTGCCAGCAGCTCCGGGTCCTCCTATAATTCACCCCTCCACTTT.

The genes are TRBV19 and TRBJ1-1, with D possibly TRBD1 on 6 matching bases. CDR1 and CDR2 from the germline V gene are LNHDA and SQIVND (reference sequence). The CDR3 contains 16 residues. V lost 5 bases to trimming and J lost 1 base, with 17 bases between them. CDR3 bases: TGTGCCAGTAGTTCCGGCTGGGGGGGCCGGAACACTGAAGCTTTCTTT. It codes for CASSSGWGGRNTEAFF.

This clone was seen just once. The V call is TRBV7-9, the J call TRBJ1-4, with TRBD1 identical over 7 bases. The ends lost 7 bases at V and 6 bases at J; junction bases unmatched: 8. CDR3 size: 14 residues. Germline lookup yields CDR1 SEHNR and CDR2 FQNEAQ (reference sequence). CDR3 sequence reads: CASTSDREDEKLFF. Written as DNA, the CDR3 is TGTGCCAGCACCTCTGACAGGGAAGATGAAAAACTGTTTTTT.

This clone came up a few times. The V and J genes are TRBV6-5 and TRBJ2-1, with 10 bases identical to TRBD1. V was pared by 6 bases and J by 6 bases, with 8 bases of the junction left unmatched. This CDR3 spans 15 amino acids. Germline assignment: CDR1 MNHEY and CDR2 SVGAGI. The CDR3 loop is CASRSGTGVSNEQFF. The DNA for the CDR3 is TGTGCCAGCAGATCCGGGACAGGGGTATCCAATGAGCAGTTCTTC.

This chain links TRBV23-1 with TRBJ1-4, with D possibly being TRBD1 (5 bases). TRBV23-1 is noted as an ORF with a role that remains uncertain. The CDR3 is made up of 17 amino acids. V shed 4 bases and J shed 3 bases, with 18 bases lying between them. The CDR3 reads CASSPSWEGGANEKLFF. The CDR3 coding sequence is TGCGCCAGCAGTCCCTCGTGGGAGGGAGGGGCTAATGAAAAACTGTTTTTT.

About this clone: At the DNA level, this CDR3 is encoded by other sequences in the same sample as well. The chain employs TRBV4-1 and TRBJ1-6; D may be TRBD1 (5 bases). Germline V gives CDR1 MGHRA, CDR2 YSYEKL. The CDR3 has 15 residues. Trimming cost V 0 bases and J 8 bases, with 11 bases left between them. CDR3 region: CASSQEAGYDSPLHF. The CDR3, as DNA: TGCGCCAGCAGCCAAGAAGCAGGGTACGATTCACCCCTCCACTTT.

This chain joins TRBV5-1 and TRBJ2-5; 7 bases align to TRBD1. CDR1 and CDR2 from the germline V gene are SGHRS and YFSETQ. The CDR3 has 14 amino acids. V lost 4 bases and J lost 3; bases outside the gene matches: 6. CDR3 residues: CASSQGQLEETQYF. CDR3 nucleotides: TGCGCCAGCAGCCAGGGACAGCTTGAAGAGACCCAGTACTTC.

The chain joins TRBV14 to TRBJ1-3, with a weak D call TRBD1 (6 bases). Germline CDR1 reads SGHDN; CDR2 reads FVKESK. The CDR3 covers 15 residues. Trimming left V 1 base short and J 0 bases short, with 7 bases between. The CDR3 DNA follows: TGTGCCAGCAGCCAAGGGACAGCCTCTGGAAACACCATATATTTT. Protein product: CASSQGTASGNTIYF.

V gene TRBV5-1 combines with J gene TRBJ1-1; D remains ambiguous. Germline V gene data show CDR1 as SGHRS and CDR2 as YFSETQ. V lost 0 bases and J 4 bases, leaving 10 bases between the germline ends. The CDR3 spans 14 residues. This CDR3 reads CASSLEMGGTEAFF. The CDR3 DNA follows: TGCGCCAGCAGCTTGGAGATGGGAGGCACTGAAGCTTTCTTT.

The V gene is TRBV4-3, the J gene TRBJ1-3, with a possible D match to TRBD1 (6 bases). Germline V lookup: CDR1 LGHNA, CDR2 YSLEER. The CDR3 spans 15 residues. Trimming left V 4 bases short and J 3 bases short, with 13 bases between. CDR3 coding DNA: TGCGCCAGCAGCCTCAGGACAGATTTTGGAAACACCATATATTTT. It translates to CASSLRTDFGNTIYF.

As DNA, the CDR3 is TGTGCCACCAGCAGCCTAGGGAGGGAGGCAGATACGCAGTATTTT. This translates into CATSSLGREADTQYF. The chain links TRBV15 to TRBJ2-3, with 7 bases identical to TRBD2. Germline CDR1 reads LNHNV; CDR2 reads YYDKDF (reference sequence). CDR3 size: 15 residues. V shed 3 bases and J 4 bases; nucleotides not matched to a gene: 7.

The rearrangement uses TRBV10-3 and TRBJ1-5; D gene uncertain. CDR3 length: 16 amino acids. The germline CDR1 and CDR2 sequences are ENHRY and SYGVKD. V was pared by 2 bases and J by 5 bases, with 16 bases between. The DNA for the CDR3 is TGTGCCATCAGTGAGAGGTTGTCCGGAGCCGATCAGCCCCAGCATTTT. It is translated as CAISERLSGADQPQHF.

This clone came up a few times. The chain uses TRBV4-1 and TRBJ2-2; a possible D gene is TRBD1 (7 bases). In germline, CDR1 is MGHRA, CDR2 YSYEKL. Trimming pared 0 bases from V and 6 bases from J, leaving 14 bases between. The CDR3 covers 16 residues. CDR3 DNA: TGCGCCAGCAGCCAAGATGCCAGGGGGGAGCCCGGGGAGCTGTTTTTT. Its translation is CASSQDARGEPGELFF.

This chain links TRBV5-8 with TRBJ1-4; a weak D match, TRBD1 (5 bases). CDR3 length: 14 residues. Between the trimmed V and J ends, which lost 6 bases and 8 bases, there was a span of 17 bases. Germline V gene lookup returns CDR1 SGHTS and CDR2 YDEGEE. The CDR3 DNA is TGTGCCAGCACCAAGGGAGGGACCTGGGAAAAACTGTTTTTT. Protein sequence: CASTKGGTWEKLFF.

V gene TRBV7-2 combines with J gene TRBJ1-6, with a weak D call TRBD1 (5 bases). The germline V and J ends were trimmed by 4 bases and 7 bases, with 11 bases remaining between them. The CDR3 contains 14 residues. Germline CDR1 and CDR2: SGHTA and FQGNSA. The CDR3 DNA reads TGTGCCAGCAGCTCACCTCGACAGAATTCACCCCTCCACTTT. This codes for CASSSPRQNSPLHF.

This chain uses TRBV7-2 with TRBJ1-1; possibly TRBD1 for D (5 bases). Germline V gene data show CDR1 as SGHTA and CDR2 as FQGNSA. V lost 1 base, J lost 11 bases, and 11 bases lay in between. CDR3 length equals 12 residues. CDR3 sequence reads: CASSLGGGYAFF. In nucleotides, the CDR3 is TGTGCCAGCAGCTTAGGGGGGGGATACGCTTTCTTT. Drawing the rest from reference TRBV7-2 and TRBJ1-1, the complete variable domain is GAGVSQSPSNKVTEKGKDVELRCDPISGHTALYWYRQSLGQGLEFLIYFQGNSAPDKSGLPSDRFSAERTGGSVSTLTIQRTQQEDSAVYLCASSLGGGYAFFGQGTRLTVV.

A note on this clone: The sample contains more than one DNA sequence encoding this CDR3. The genes are TRBV10-3 and TRBJ2-7; 9 bases map to TRBD2. Unmatched junction bases numbered 11, after V lost 2 bases and J lost 6 bases. From germline, CDR1 is ENHRY and CDR2 SYGVKD. The CDR3 is 16 residues long. CDR3 sequence: CAISEPQGLASVEQYF. CDR3 nucleotide sequence: TGTGCCATCAGTGAGCCGCAGGGACTAGCTTCTGTCGAGCAGTACTTC.

This chain uses TRBV9 with TRBJ2-3; D possibly corresponds to TRBD1 (5 bases). Germline-derived CDR1 and CDR2 are SGDLS and YYNGEE. CDR3 size: 14 residues. Trimming left V 7 bases short and J 5 bases short, with 17 bases between. CDR3 region: CASSKKGVEDTQYF. The CDR3, as DNA: TGTGCCAGCTCGAAAAAAGGGGTCGAAGATACGCAGTATTTT. Full variable domain (missing parts from reference TRBV9 and TRBJ2-3): DSGVTQTPKHLITATGQRVTLRCSPRSGDLSVYWYQQSLDQGLQFLIQYYNGEERAKGNILERFSAQQFPDLHSELNLSSLELGDSALYFCASSKKGVEDTQYFGPGTRLTVL.

The chain is built from TRBV4-1 and TRBJ2-7, with 7 bases identical to TRBD1. Germline V lookup: CDR1 MGHRA, CDR2 YSYEKL. The CDR3 totals 15 residues. With V trimmed by 0 bases and J by 3 bases, 5 bases remained unmatched. The DNA of the CDR3 is TGCGCCAGCAGCCAAGACGGGACAGAGTTCTACGAGCAGTACTTC. Its translation: CASSQDGTEFYEQYF.

The CDR3 sequence: CASSDRATNEKLFF. The DNA for the CDR3 is TGTGCCAGCAGTGATAGAGCAACTAATGAAAAACTGTTTTTT. The chain employs TRBV2 and TRBJ1-4; D ambiguous. Germline loops: CDR1 SNHLY, CDR2 FYNNEI. This CDR3 is built from 14 residues. Trimming stripped 3 bases from V and 0 bases from J, with 5 bases between.

The chain has TRBV5-1 and TRBJ2-3; D gene unclear. V was cut by 0 bases and J by 2 bases, with 7 bases left in between. In germline, CDR1 is SGHRS, CDR2 YFSETQ. This CDR3 spans 14 amino acids. This CDR3 is CASSLGQHTDTQYF. Here the CDR3 DNA reads TGCGCCAGCAGCTTGGGACAACACACAGATACGCAGTATTTT.